These 4 T cell receptor beta chains originate from one sample sequenced in a study of graft-versus-host responses after intestinal transplantation (dated by TCRdb to the early 2020s). Receptors were amplified or captured by the immunoSEQ multiplex PCR assay. TCRdb obtained this table from immuneACCESS and retained in-frame rearrangements with V and J assigned. These tables miss some clones; where compared with another copy, unresolved V genes account for less than half of the shortfall, and the remainder is unexplained. The sample has 35,000 to 40,000 clones on record, under 85% of them singletons. In total, the top ten clones hold about 3.5% of the sample. Here the sequenced sample was PBMCs, taken 1070 days after transplant. Source of these receptors: a human patient who received an intestinal transplant, so some T cells may come from the graft donor.

This clone was observed once. The rearrangement uses TRBV9 and TRBJ2-1; 10 nucleotides match TRBD2. CDR3 length equals 14 residues. Germline CDR1 reads SGDLS; CDR2 reads YYNGEE. With V trimmed by 4 bases and J by 6 bases, 4 bases remained unmatched. The CDR3 loop reads CASSPSGSANEQFF. Here the CDR3 DNA reads TGTGCCAGCAGCCCTAGCGGGAGCGCCAATGAGCAGTTCTTC.

The chain joins TRBV5-6 to TRBJ2-5; D may be TRBD1 (6 bases). V was trimmed by 1 base and J by 3 bases, leaving 10 bases between them. This CDR3 has 14 residues. From germline, CDR1 is SGHDT and CDR2 YYEEEE. CDR3 amino acids: CASSLLRTEETQYF. The CDR3, as DNA: TGTGCCAGCAGCTTGCTGCGGACAGAAGAGACCCAGTACTTC.

This sequence joins TRBV11-2 and TRBJ2-7, with 8 bases lining up with TRBD1. V was pared by 3 bases and J by 3 bases, with 4 bases of the junction left unmatched. Germline CDR1 and CDR2: SGHAT and FQNNGV. The CDR3 contains 14 residues. As DNA, the CDR3 is TGTGCCAGCAGCTTGACAGGGGCCAACTACGAGCAGTACTTC. The encoded protein is CASSLTGANYEQYF.

In the case of this clone: This sequence may be a read error, since a much larger clone differs from it by one base. The CDR3 spells CASSLSAARELFF. The DNA of the CDR3 is TGTGCCAGCAGCTTGTCGGCTGCCAGGGAGCTGTTTTTT. This chain connects TRBV7-6 to TRBJ2-2; D is uncertain. V was pared by 3 bases and J by 9 bases, with 11 bases between. CDR1 is SGHVS, CDR2 FNYEAQ, per germline. The CDR3 is 13 amino acids. The full variable domain, its missing parts supplied by reference TRBV7-6 and TRBJ2-2, is GAGVSQSPRYKVTKRGQDVALRCDPISGHVSLYWYRQALGQGPEFLTYFNYEAQQDKSGLPNDRFSAERPEGSISTLTIQRTEQRDSAMYRCASSLSAARELFFGEGSRLTVL.